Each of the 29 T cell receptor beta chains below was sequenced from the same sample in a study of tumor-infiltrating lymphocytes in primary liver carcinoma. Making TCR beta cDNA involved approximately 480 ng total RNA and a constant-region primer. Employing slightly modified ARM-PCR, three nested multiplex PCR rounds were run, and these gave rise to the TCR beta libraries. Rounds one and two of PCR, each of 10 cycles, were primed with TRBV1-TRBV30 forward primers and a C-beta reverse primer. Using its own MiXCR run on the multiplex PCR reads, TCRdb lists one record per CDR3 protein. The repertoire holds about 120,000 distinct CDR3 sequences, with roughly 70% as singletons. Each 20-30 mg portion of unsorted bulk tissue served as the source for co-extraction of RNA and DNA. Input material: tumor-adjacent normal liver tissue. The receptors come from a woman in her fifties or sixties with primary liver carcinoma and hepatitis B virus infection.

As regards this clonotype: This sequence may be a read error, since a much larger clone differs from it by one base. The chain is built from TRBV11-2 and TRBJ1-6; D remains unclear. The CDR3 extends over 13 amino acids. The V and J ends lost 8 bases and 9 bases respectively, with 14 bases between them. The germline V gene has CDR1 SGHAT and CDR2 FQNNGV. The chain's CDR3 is CASFSDWGSPLHF. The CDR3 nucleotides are TGTGCCAGCTTCTCCGACTGGGGTTCACCCCTCCACTTT.

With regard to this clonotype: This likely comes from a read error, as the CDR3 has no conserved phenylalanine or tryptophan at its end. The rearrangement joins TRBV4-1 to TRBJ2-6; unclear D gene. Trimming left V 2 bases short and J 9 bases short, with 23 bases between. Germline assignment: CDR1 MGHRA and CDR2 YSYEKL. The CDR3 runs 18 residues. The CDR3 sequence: CASSQWSPSRSGVNVLTS. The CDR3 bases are TGCGCCAGCAGCCAATGGAGCCCCTCGAGAAGTGGAGTCAACGTCCTGACTTCC.

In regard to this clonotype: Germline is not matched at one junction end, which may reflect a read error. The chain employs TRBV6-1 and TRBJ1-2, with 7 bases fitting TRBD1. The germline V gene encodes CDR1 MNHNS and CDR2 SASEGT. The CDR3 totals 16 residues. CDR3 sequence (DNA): TGTGGCAGCACCCTAACCGGGACAGCTCGACGGGGTGGCTACACCTTC. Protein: CGSTLTGTARRGGYTF.

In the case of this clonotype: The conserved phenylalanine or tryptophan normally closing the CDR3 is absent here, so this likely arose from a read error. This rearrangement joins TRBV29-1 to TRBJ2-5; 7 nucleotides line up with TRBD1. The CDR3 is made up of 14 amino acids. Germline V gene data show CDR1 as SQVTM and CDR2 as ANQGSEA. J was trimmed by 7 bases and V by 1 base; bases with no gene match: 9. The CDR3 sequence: CSVEVGGARVTQYL. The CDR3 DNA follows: TGCAGCGTTGAAGTAGGGGGCGCCCGAGTGACCCAGTACCTC.

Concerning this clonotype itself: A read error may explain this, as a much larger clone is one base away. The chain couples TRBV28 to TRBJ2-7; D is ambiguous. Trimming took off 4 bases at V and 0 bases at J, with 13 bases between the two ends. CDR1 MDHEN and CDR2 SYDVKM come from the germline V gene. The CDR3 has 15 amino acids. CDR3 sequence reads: CASSYVRRSSYEQYF. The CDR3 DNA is TGTGCCAGCAGTTATGTCAGGAGAAGCTCCTACGAGCAGTACTTC.

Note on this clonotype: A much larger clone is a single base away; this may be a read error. Here the CDR3 DNA reads TGTGCCAGCAGCTTAGCCGCCAAACGACTTCTCAAACAGCCCCAGCATTTT. Translation gives CASSLAAKRLLKQPQHF. The J gene is TRBJ1-5, the V gene TRBV7-8; D gene ambiguous. This CDR3 is 17 amino acids long. CDR1 is SGHVS, CDR2 FQNEAQ, per germline. Deletions cut 0 bases from V and 7 bases from J, with 19 bases between.

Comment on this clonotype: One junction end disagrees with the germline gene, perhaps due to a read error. CDR3 residues: CASILGQETEYF. In DNA form, the CDR3 reads TGCGCCAGCATCTTGGGGCAAGAGACCGAGTACTTC. The chain combines TRBV5-1 with TRBJ2-5; D is perhaps TRBD1 (5 bases). The germline CDR1 and CDR2 sequences are SGHRS and YFSETQ. This CDR3 is built from 12 residues.

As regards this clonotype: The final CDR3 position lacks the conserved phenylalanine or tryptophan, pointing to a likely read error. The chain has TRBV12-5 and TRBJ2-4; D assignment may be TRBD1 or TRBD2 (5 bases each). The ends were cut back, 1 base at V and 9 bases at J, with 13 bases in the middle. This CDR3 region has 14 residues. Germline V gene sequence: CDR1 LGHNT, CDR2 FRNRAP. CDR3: CASGLGRDESIQYL. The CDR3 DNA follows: TGTGCTAGTGGTTTGGGCCGGGACGAAAGCATTCAGTACTTA.

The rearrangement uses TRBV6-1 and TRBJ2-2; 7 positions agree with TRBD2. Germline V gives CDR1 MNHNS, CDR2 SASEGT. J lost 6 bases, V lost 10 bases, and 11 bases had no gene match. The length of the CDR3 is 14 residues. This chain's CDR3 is CANSERLAAGELFF. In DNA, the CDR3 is TGTGCCAACAGCGAGAGACTAGCCGCCGGGGAGCTGTTTTTT.

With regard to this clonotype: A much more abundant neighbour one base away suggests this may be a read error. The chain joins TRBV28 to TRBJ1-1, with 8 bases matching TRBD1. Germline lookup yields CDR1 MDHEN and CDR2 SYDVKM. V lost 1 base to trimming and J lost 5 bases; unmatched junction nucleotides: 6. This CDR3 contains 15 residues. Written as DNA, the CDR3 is TGTGCCAGCAGTTTATCGACAGGGGCCCGGACTGAAGCTTTCTTT. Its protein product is CASSLSTGARTEAFF.

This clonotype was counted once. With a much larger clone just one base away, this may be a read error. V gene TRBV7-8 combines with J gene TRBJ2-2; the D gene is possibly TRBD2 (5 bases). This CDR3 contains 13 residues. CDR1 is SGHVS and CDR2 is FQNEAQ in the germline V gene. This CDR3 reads CASTSVHTGEPFF. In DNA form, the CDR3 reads TGTGCCAGCACCTCTGTTCATACCGGGGAGCCGTTTTTT.

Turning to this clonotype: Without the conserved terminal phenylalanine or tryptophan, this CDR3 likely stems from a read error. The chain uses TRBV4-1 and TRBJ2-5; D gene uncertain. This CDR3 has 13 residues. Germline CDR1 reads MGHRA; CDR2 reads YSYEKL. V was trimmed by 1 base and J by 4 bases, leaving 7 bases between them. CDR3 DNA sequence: TGCGCCAGCAGCCAAGTAAGGAGAGAGACCCAGTACCTC. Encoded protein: CASSQVRRETQYL.

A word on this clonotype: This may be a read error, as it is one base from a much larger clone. In DNA, the CDR3 is TGTGCCATTGTCGGTGAGAATGAAAAACCGTTTTTT. It codes for CAIVGENEKPFF. The rearrangement links TRBV10-3 to TRBJ1-4; D uncertain. The CDR3 contains 12 residues. Germline V gene data show CDR1 as ENHRY and CDR2 as SYGVKD.

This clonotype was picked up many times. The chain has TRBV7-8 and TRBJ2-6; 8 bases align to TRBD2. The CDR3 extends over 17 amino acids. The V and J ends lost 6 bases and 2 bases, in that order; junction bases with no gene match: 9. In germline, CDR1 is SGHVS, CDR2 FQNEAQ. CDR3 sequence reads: CASSISGARPGANVLTF. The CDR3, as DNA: TGTGCCAGCAGTATTAGCGGGGCCAGGCCTGGGGCCAACGTCCTGACTTTC.

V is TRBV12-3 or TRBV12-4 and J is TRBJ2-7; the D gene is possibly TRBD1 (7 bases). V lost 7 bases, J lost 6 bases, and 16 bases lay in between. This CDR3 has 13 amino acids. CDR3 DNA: TGTGCCAGCAATTTTGTGCAGGGGGGCGAGCAGTACTTC. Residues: CASNFVQGGEQYF.

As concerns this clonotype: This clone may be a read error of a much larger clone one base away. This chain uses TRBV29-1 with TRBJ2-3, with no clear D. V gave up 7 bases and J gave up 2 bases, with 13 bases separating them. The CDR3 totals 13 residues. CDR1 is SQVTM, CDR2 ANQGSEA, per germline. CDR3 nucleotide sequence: TGCAGCGGTGTCACCACTATCACAGATACGCAGTATTTT. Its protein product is CSGVTTITDTQYF.

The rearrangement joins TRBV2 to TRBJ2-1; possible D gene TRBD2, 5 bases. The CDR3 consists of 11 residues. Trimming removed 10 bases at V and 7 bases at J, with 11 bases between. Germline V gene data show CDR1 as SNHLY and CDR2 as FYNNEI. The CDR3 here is CATSEENEQFF. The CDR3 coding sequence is TGTGCCACCTCGGAGGAGAATGAGCAGTTCTTC.

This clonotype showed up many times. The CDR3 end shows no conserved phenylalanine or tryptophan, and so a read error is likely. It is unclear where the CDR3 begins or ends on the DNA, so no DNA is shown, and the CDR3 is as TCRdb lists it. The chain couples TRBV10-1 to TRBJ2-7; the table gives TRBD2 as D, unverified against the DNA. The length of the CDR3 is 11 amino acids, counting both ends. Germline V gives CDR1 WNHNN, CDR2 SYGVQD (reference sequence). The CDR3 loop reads CATELGGSFGD.

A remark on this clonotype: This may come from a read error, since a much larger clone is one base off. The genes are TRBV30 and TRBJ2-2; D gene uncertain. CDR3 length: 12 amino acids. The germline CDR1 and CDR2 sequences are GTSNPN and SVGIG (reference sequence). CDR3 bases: TGTGTCTGGCGATCTATGACCGGGGAGCTGTTTTTT. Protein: CVWRSMTGELFF.

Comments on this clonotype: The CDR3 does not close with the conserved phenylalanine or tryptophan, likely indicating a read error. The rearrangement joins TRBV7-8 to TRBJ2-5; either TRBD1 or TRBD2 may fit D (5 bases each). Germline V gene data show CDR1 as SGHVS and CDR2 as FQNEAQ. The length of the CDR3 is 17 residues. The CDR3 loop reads CASSLAHHRMGEESQYL. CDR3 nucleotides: TGTGCCAGCAGCTTAGCCCACCATCGGATGGGGGAAGAGTCCCAGTACCTC.

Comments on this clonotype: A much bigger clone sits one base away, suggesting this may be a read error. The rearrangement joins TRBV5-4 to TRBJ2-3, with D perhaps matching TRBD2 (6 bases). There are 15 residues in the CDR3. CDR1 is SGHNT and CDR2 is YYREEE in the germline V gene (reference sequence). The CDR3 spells CANSLTGAGTDTQYF. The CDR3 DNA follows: TGTGCCAACAGCTTGACGGGAGCAGGCACAGATACGCAGTATTTT.

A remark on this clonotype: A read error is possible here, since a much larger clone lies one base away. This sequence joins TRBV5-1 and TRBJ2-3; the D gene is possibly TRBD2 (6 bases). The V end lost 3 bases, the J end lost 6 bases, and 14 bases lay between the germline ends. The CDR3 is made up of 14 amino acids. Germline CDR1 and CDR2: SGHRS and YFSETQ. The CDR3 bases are TGCGCCAGCAGCTCAAGCGGGCTAACGGATACGCAGTATTTT. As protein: CASSSSGLTDTQYF.

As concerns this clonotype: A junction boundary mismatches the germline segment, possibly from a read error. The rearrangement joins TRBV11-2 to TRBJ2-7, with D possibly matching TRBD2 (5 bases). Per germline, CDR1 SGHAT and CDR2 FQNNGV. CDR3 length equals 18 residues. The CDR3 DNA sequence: TGTGCCAGCAGCTTAGATTTGGTCAGTCTAGCAGGTCCCTACGAGCAATACTTC. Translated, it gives CASSLDLVSLAGPYEQYF.

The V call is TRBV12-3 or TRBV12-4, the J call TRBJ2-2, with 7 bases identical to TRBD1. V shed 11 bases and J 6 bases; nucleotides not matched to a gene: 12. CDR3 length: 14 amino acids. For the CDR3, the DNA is TGTGCCGGGAGAGGGGGCGCGAATGCCGGGGAGCTGTTTTTT. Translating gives CAGRGGANAGELFF.

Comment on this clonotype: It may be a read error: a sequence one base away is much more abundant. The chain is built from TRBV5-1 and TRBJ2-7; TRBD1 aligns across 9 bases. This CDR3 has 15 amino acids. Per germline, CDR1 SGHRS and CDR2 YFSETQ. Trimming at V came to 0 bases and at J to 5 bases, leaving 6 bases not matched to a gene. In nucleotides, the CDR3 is TGCGCCAGCAGCTTGGGAGGGACAGGGAACCACGAGCAGTACTTC. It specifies CASSLGGTGNHEQYF.

CDR3 nucleotide sequence: TGTGCCAGCAGTCGGGACCACACTTACAAGCAGTACTTC. Amino acid sequence: CASSRDHTYKQYF. The chain combines TRBV6-1 with TRBJ2-7; D is tentatively TRBD1 or TRBD2 (5 bases each). The germline gives CDR1 MNHNS, CDR2 SASEGT. The V and J ends lost 5 bases and 8 bases respectively, with 16 bases between them. The CDR3 has 13 residues.

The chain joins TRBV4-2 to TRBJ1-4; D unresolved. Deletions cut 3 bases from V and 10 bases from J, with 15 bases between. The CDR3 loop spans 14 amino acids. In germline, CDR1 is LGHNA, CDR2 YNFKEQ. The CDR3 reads CASSQSARDVKLFF. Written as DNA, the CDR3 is TGTGCCAGCAGCCAGTCGGCCCGGGATGTAAAACTGTTTTTT.

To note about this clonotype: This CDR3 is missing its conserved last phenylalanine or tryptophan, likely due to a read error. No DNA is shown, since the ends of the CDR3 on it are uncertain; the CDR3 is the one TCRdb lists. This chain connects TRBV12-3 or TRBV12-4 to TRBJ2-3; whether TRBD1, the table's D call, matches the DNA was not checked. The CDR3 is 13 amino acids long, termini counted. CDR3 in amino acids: CASSGGVGDTHYY.

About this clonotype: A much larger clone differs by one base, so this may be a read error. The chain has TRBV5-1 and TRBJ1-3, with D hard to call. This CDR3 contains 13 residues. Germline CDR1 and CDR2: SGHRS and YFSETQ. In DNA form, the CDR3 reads TGCACCAGCAGCTTGGCCGTCGGAAACACCATATATTTT. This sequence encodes CTSSLAVGNTIYF.